These 15 T cell receptor beta chains originate from one sample sequenced in a study of identical twins (TCRdb year 2016). Receptors were amplified or captured by 5' RACE. Sequenced on an Illumina HiSeq 2000. TCRdb reanalyzed the raw reads on its own, using fastp at Q25 for trimming and MiXCR for clone calling, and kept in-frame beta chains. CDR3 protein sequences are deduplicated, and each keeps its most common genes and DNA. The sample table lists over 600,000 distinct CDR3 sequences, around 20% of them with a count of one. The ten most abundant clones make up approximately 4.3% of the sample. These same data were also listed under a study on T cells expressing NK-cell markers.

The source material was PBMCs. The receptors shown here come from a woman aged 18-29 years in good health.

The sample holds a few counts of this clonotype. The genes are TRBV29-1 and TRBJ1-2; 11 bases agree with TRBD1. The CDR3 covers 14 residues. V lost 7 bases to trimming and J lost 6 bases; unmatched junction nucleotides: 10. Germline values: CDR1 SQVTM, CDR2 ANQGSEA. CDR3 sequence reads: CSADPLDRGHGYTF. The CDR3 nucleotides are TGCAGCGCTGATCCCCTGGACAGGGGGCATGGCTACACCTTC.

There are a few counts of this clonotype. The V call is TRBV29-1, the J call TRBJ2-1, with TRBD2 matching 10 bases. Germline V gene data show CDR1 as SQVTM and CDR2 as ANQGSEA. V lost 7 bases, J lost 7 bases, and 4 bases stayed unmatched. The CDR3 has 12 amino acids. In nucleotides, the CDR3 is TGCAGCGCGGGACTAGCGTTTAATGAGCAGTTCTTC. Its protein product is CSAGLAFNEQFF.

This clonotype was recorded many times. The rearrangement uses TRBV20-1 and TRBJ2-1, with 8 bases fitting TRBD1. Looked up from germline, CDR1 is DFQATT and CDR2 is SNEGSKA (reference sequence). The CDR3 is 16 residues long. The trim removed 0 bases at V and 4 bases at J, leaving 8 bases unmatched. The CDR3 is CSARDPQGAEYNEQFF. The CDR3 DNA reads as TGCAGTGCTAGAGATCCGCAGGGGGCGGAGTACAATGAGCAGTTCTTC.

Comments on this clonotype: A much more abundant neighbour one base away suggests this may be a read error. The V and J genes are TRBV2 and TRBJ2-7; D gene ambiguous. The CDR3 runs 11 residues. Germline CDR1 reads SNHLY; CDR2 reads FYNNEI. V lost 6 bases to trimming and J lost 2 bases, with 5 bases between them. CDR3 protein: CASRQTYEQYF. DNA of the CDR3: TGTGCCAGCAGACAGACCTACGAGCAGTACTTC.

This chain joins TRBV7-9 and TRBJ2-7; maybe TRBD2 (5 bases). Germline V gives CDR1 SEHNR, CDR2 FQNEAQ (reference sequence). This CDR3 has 14 amino acids. V gave up 6 bases and J gave up 3 bases, with 15 bases separating them. The CDR3 loop reads CASSSRELGYEQYF. Here the CDR3 DNA reads TGTGCCAGCAGTTCCCGCGAACTAGGCTACGAGCAGTACTTC.

The J gene is TRBJ2-2, the V gene TRBV28; D may be TRBD1 (5 bases). Trimming shortened V by 6 bases and J by 5 bases, and 16 bases separated the two germline ends. CDR1 MDHEN and CDR2 SYDVKM come from the germline V gene. CDR3 length equals 15 residues. CDR3 residues: CASRRGVGPTGELFF. The DNA for the CDR3 is TGTGCCAGCAGACGAGGAGTGGGGCCGACCGGGGAGCTGTTTTTT.

This clonotype was recorded at least ten times. The chain employs TRBV2 and TRBJ1-5, with 7 positions matching TRBD1. The CDR3 totals 13 residues. V was pared by 4 bases and J by 6 bases, with 3 bases of the junction left unmatched. Looked up from germline, CDR1 is SNHLY and CDR2 is FYNNEI. The CDR3 sequence: CASSGDRTQPQHF. In DNA, the CDR3 is TGTGCCAGCAGTGGGGACAGAACTCAGCCCCAGCATTTT.

The chain is built from TRBV20-1 and TRBJ2-1; 10 positions agree with TRBD2. The CDR3 length is 15 residues. With 5 bases clipped from V and 9 bases from J, the junction kept 13 bases outside the gene matches. Germline CDR1 is DFQATT and CDR2 is SNEGSKA (reference sequence). In DNA form, the CDR3 reads TGCAGTGCTCCCCCTACTAGCGGGACTCTTGGTGAGCAGTTCTTC. Its protein is CSAPPTSGTLGEQFF.

This clonotype was counted between two and nine times. The chain joins TRBV20-1 to TRBJ2-3, with TRBD2 matching 7 bases. The CDR3 extends over 16 amino acids. The V gene's germline CDR1 is DFQATT and CDR2 SNEGSKA (reference sequence). J was trimmed by 0 bases and V by 4 bases; bases with no gene match: 10. The CDR3 loop reads CSAIWAGATSTDTQYF. For the CDR3, the DNA is TGCAGTGCTATCTGGGCGGGAGCCACTAGCACAGATACGCAGTATTTT.

This chain joins TRBV5-1 and TRBJ2-7; perhaps TRBD1 as D (6 bases). The length of the CDR3 is 14 residues. V was trimmed by 4 bases and J by 2 bases, leaving 13 bases between them. Germline lookup yields CDR1 SGHRS and CDR2 YFSETQ. Here the CDR3 DNA reads TGCGCCAGCAGCCCTTGGACAGAAACCTACGAGCAGTACTTC. This translates into CASSPWTETYEQYF. Supplemented by reference TRBV5-1 and TRBJ2-7, the full variable domain reads KAGVTQTPRYLIKTRGQQVTLSCSPISGHRSVSWYQQTPGQGLQFLFEYFSETQRNKGNFPGRFSGRQFSNSRSEMNVSTLELGDSALYLCASSPWTETYEQYFGPGTRLTVT.

This clonotype was detected only a few times. This sequence joins TRBV5-1 and TRBJ1-1; 7 bases line up with TRBD1. The CDR3 length is 15 residues. The V gene's germline CDR1 is SGHRS and CDR2 YFSETQ. V shed 3 bases and J 1 base; nucleotides not matched to a gene: 6. Written as DNA, the CDR3 is TGCGCCAGCAGCTACCAGGGACAGAAGAACACTGAAGCTTTCTTT. Protein product: CASSYQGQKNTEAFF.

The genes are TRBV24-1 and TRBJ1-2, with D uncertain. Germline CDR1 is KGHDR and CDR2 is SFDVKD. There are 13 residues in the CDR3. The germline V and J ends were trimmed by 4 bases and 8 bases, with 13 bases remaining between them. This chain's CDR3 is CATSDTTTGGYTF. CDR3 DNA: TGTGCCACCAGTGACACCACCACGGGGGGCTACACCTTC.

This clonotype was found a few times. The genes are TRBV29-1 and TRBJ2-3; TRBD2 matches 8 bases. Germline CDR1 SQVTM, CDR2 ANQGSEA. The V segment lost 3 bases and the J segment 9 bases; nucleotides outside the gene matches: 5. This CDR3 region has 12 residues. CDR3 loop: CSVDGLADTQYF. CDR3 bases: TGCAGCGTTGATGGACTAGCCGACACGCAGTATTTT.

Regarding this clonotype: One end of the junction does not line up with germline, which may come from a read error. The CDR3 sequence: CSARTRDASGRSLLF. The CDR3 coding sequence is TGCAGTGCTAGAACCCGCGATGCTAGCGGGAGGTCCCTGCTCTTC. This chain links TRBV20-1 with TRBJ2-5; 11 bases map to TRBD2. CDR3 length equals 15 residues. In germline, CDR1 is DFQATT, CDR2 SNEGSKA (reference sequence).

This clonotype was counted only a few times. The rearrangement uses TRBV20-1 and TRBJ1-1; D might be TRBD1 (5 bases). Germline loops: CDR1 DFQATT, CDR2 SNEGSKA (reference sequence). The CDR3 runs 13 residues. Trimming left V 5 bases short and J 1 base short, with 11 bases between. The CDR3 nucleotides read TGCAGTGCTGTAGCGAGGGGGAACACTGAAGCTTTCTTT. This codes for CSAVARGNTEAFF.